These 16 T cell receptor beta chains were sequenced from one sample in a study of blood T cell repertoires in COVID-19. Measured with immunoSEQ multiplex PCR; TCRdb has only the in-frame clones, and not every one. The sample shows about 200,000 clones, about 93% of them seen only once. The sequencing input was peripheral blood. These receptors all come from a man aged 45-60 years with acute or convalescent COVID-19.

V is TRBV7-2 and J is TRBJ1-1, with a possible D match to TRBD1 (6 bases). V lost 4 bases to trimming and J lost 0 bases, with 12 bases between them. CDR3 size: 15 residues. Germline values: CDR1 SGHTA, CDR2 FQGNSA. The CDR3: CASSYGQRMNTEAFF. Here the CDR3 DNA reads TGTGCCAGCAGCTACGGACAGCGTATGAACACTGAAGCTTTCTTT.

This clone was seen only once. The V gene is TRBV28, the J gene TRBJ2-7; D is possibly TRBD2 (6 bases). The V end was cut by 8 bases, the J end by 4 bases, with 9 bases between. The CDR3 is made up of 11 amino acids. Germline lookup yields CDR1 MDHEN and CDR2 SYDVKM. CDR3 coding DNA: TGTGCCAGCGGAGGGGCTTACGAGCAGTACGTC. It yields the protein CASGGAYEQYV.

V gene TRBV9 combines with J gene TRBJ2-3, with 9 bases identical to TRBD2. This CDR3 has 16 residues. The J segment lost 1 base and the V segment lost 4 bases, leaving 7 bases of the junction unmatched. Germline CDR1 SGDLS, CDR2 YYNGEE. The CDR3: CASSPGLAGGTDTQYF. CDR3 bases: TGTGCCAGCAGCCCGGGACTAGCTGGGGGCACAGATACGCAGTATTTT. Full variable domain (missing parts from reference TRBV9 and TRBJ2-3): DSGVTQTPKHLITATGQRVTLRCSPRSGDLSVYWYQQSLDQGLQFLIQYYNGEERAKGNILERFSAQQFPDLHSELNLSSLELGDSALYFCASSPGLAGGTDTQYFGPGTRLTVL.

This clone was picked up one time. The V and J genes are TRBV7-9 and TRBJ2-1, with 10 bases matching TRBD1. The CDR3 extends over 16 amino acids. The V and J ends lost 5 bases and 0 bases, in that order; junction bases with no gene match: 4. CDR1 SEHNR and CDR2 FQNEAQ come from the germline V gene (reference sequence). CDR3 bases: TGTGCCAGCAGCGACCGACAGGGGGCCTCCTACAATGAGCAGTTCTTC. Encoded protein: CASSDRQGASYNEQFF.

This chain uses TRBV24-1 with TRBJ2-1; 11 bases match TRBD2. Trimming took 3 bases from V and 4 from J; bases not matched to a gene: 4. The V gene's germline CDR1 is KGHDR and CDR2 SFDVKD. The CDR3 contains 16 residues. In nucleotides, the CDR3 is TGTGCCACCAGTGATGTGACTAGCGGGGCTTACAATGAGCAGTTCTTC. It encodes CATSDVTSGAYNEQFF.

Points on this clone: Other nucleotide sequences in the sample specify the same CDR3. This rearrangement joins TRBV28 to TRBJ1-5; 9 nucleotides line up with TRBD1. From germline, CDR1 is MDHEN and CDR2 SYDVKM. The V gene end was trimmed by 5 bases and the J gene end by 5 bases; junction bases not matched to a gene: 4. The CDR3 covers 14 residues. The CDR3 here is CASSLGQGHQPQHF. CDR3 DNA sequence: TGTGCCAGCAGTCTGGGACAGGGACATCAGCCCCAGCATTTT.

The V gene is TRBV7-9, the J gene TRBJ2-7; D unclear. The CDR3 totals 11 residues. Germline CDR1 SEHNR, CDR2 FQNEAQ (reference sequence). Trimming left V 2 bases short and J 5 bases short, with 4 bases between. The CDR3 nucleotides read TGTGCCAGCAGCTTAATAGACGAGCAGTACGTC. This translates into CASSLIDEQYV.

The chain combines TRBV7-9 with TRBJ2-3; 13 nucleotides align to TRBD2. Germline V gives CDR1 SEHNR, CDR2 FQNEAQ (reference sequence). This CDR3 has 16 amino acids. Germline trimming cut 3 bases from V and 2 bases from J; bases unmatched to any gene: 2. CDR3 DNA: TGTGCCAGCAGCTTGACTAGCGGGGGGCACACAGATACGCAGTATTTT. It specifies CASSLTSGGHTDTQYF. The full variable domain, rest sourced from reference TRBV7-9 and TRBJ2-3, is DTGVSQNPRHKITKRGQNVTFRCDPISEHNRLYWYRQTLGQGPEFLTYFQNEAQLEKSRLLSDRFSAERPKGSFSTLEIQRTEQGDSAMYLCASSLTSGGHTDTQYFGPGTRLTVL.

This chain links TRBV3-1 (or the pseudogene TRBV3-2) with TRBJ2-5; 10 nucleotides align to TRBD2. The V gene's germline CDR1 is LGHDT and CDR2 YNNKEL (reference sequence). The CDR3 spans 16 residues. V was pared by 0 bases and J by 4 bases, with 5 bases of the junction left unmatched. CDR3 nucleotides: TGTGCCAGCAGCCAAGATCCAGCGGGGGGGCGAGAGACCCAGTACTTC. Its translation is CASSQDPAGGRETQYF.

The chain joins TRBV5-1 to TRBJ2-6, with TRBD1 matching over 9 bases. The CDR3 runs 17 residues. The germline CDR1 and CDR2 sequences are SGHRS and YFSETQ. V was clipped by 4 bases and J by 1 base; unmatched bases: 6. In DNA, the CDR3 is TGCGCCAGCAGCAACAGACAGGGGGGTTCTGGGGCCAACGTCCTGACTTTC. Encoded protein: CASSNRQGGSGANVLTF.

The chain employs TRBV19 and TRBJ2-7, with 9 positions matching TRBD1. V shed 5 bases, J shed 2 bases, and the junction held 7 bases outside the gene matches. The CDR3 runs to 15 residues. CDR1 and CDR2 (germline): LNHDA, SQIVND (reference sequence). The CDR3 sequence is CASSAGTGTAYEQYF. CDR3 in DNA: TGTGCCAGTAGTGCCGGGACAGGGACGGCCTACGAGCAGTACTTC.

The chain joins TRBV18 to TRBJ1-1, with no clear D. The germline gives CDR1 KGHSH, CDR2 LQKENI. The V and J ends lost 5 bases and 4 bases respectively, with 17 bases between them. CDR3 length equals 15 residues. Here the CDR3 DNA reads TGTGCCAGCTCAGGCGGGAGAGGCAAGTCCACTGAAGCTTTCTTT. Translated, it gives CASSGGRGKSTEAFF.

The chain joins TRBV4-3 to TRBJ2-2; TRBD1 is a possible D gene (8 bases). The CDR3 runs 16 residues. Trimming shortened V by 1 base and J by 5 bases, and 14 bases separated the two germline ends. CDR1 is LGHNA and CDR2 is YSLEER in the germline V gene. CDR3: CASSQGTGGGTGELFF. The DNA for the CDR3 is TGCGCCAGCAGCCAAGGAACAGGGGGGGGAACCGGGGAGCTGTTTTTT.

V gene TRBV7-8 combines with J gene TRBJ2-7; D remains ambiguous. Germline CDR1 is SGHVS and CDR2 is FQNEAQ. The V and J ends lost 2 bases and 6 bases respectively, with 8 bases between them. The CDR3 sequence is 12 residues long. The CDR3 DNA follows: TGTGCCAGCAGCTTAAGCACAGCCGAGCAGTACTTC. It codes for CASSLSTAEQYF.

J is TRBJ1-6 and V is TRBV6-4; weak D call: TRBD1 (6 bases). The CDR3 loop spans 14 amino acids. The V end was cut by 6 bases, the J end by 8 bases, with 14 bases between. CDR1 and CDR2 from the germline V gene are MRHNA and SNTAGT. This CDR3 reads CASRKDSQDSPLHF. CDR3 nucleotide sequence: TGTGCCAGCAGGAAGGACAGCCAGGATTCACCCCTCCACTTT.

The chain combines TRBV19 with TRBJ1-1; 9 nucleotides agree with TRBD1. Germline trimming cut 6 bases from V and 11 bases from J; bases unmatched to any gene: 10. The CDR3 has 13 amino acids. From germline, CDR1 is LNHDA and CDR2 SQIVND (reference sequence). CDR3 coding DNA: TGTGCCAGTAGGGGACAGGGTGTCTCGCGGGCTTTCTTT. Translating it yields CASRGQGVSRAFF.